The rows below give T cell receptor beta chains drawn from one sample of a study of T-cell memory formation after mild COVID-19. TCRdb re-called the 5' RACE reads through MiXCR, storing one row per CDR3 protein. The sample lists under 300,000 distinct CDR3 sequences, about 15% seen once, with approximately 3.6% in the top ten. Sequencing input: PBMCs or a T cell subset sorted from them (not recorded which). The receptors come from a man younger than 30 who had mild COVID-19 (a few samples of this study predate the infection). Cell type and time point are not known. Each CDR3 is given with its conserved first and last residue. The D gene is left open where the match is weak. Some rows have no size entry. The others give once, few or many, or a class for an expanded clone.

v_gene	j_gene	d_gene	abundance	CDR3nt	CDR3aa
TRBV7-2	TRBJ1-1	.	few	TGTGCCAGCAGCAACCCTAGTGTTGAAGCTTTCTTT	CASSNPSVEAFF
TRBV6-5	TRBJ1-1	.	.	TGTGCCAGCAGTTACTCGGGGGGGCGGAAGAACACTGAAGCTTTCTTT	CASSYSGGRKNTEAFF
TRBV7-9	TRBJ1-1	.	.	TGTGCCGGGACCGGGACGGAGAACACTGAAGCTTTCTTT	CAGTGTENTEAFF
TRBV7-9	TRBJ1-6	TRBD1	few	TGTGCCAGCAGCCACACTGGGACAGGCTCCTATAATTCACCCCTCCACTTT	CASSHTGTGSYNSPLHF
TRBV20-1	TRBJ2-3	TRBD2	few	TGCAGTGCCGAGAGTCGGACTAGCCCAGATACGCAGTATTTT	CSAESRTSPDTQYF
TRBV12-3/TRBV12-4	TRBJ2-5	.	.	TGTGCCAGCAAAGAGGCAGGGTTTGTAACGGAGACCCAGTACTTC	CASKEAGFVTETQYF
TRBV3-1	TRBJ1-5	.	.	TGTGCCAGCAGCCAAGTGAATAGCAATCAGCCCCAGCATTTT	CASSQVNSNQPQHF
TRBV7-8	TRBJ2-1	TRBD2	many	TGTGCCAGCAGGCAAGCGGGGGGGCTTGAGCAGTTCTTC	CASRQAGGLEQFF
TRBV5-1	TRBJ1-2	.	few	TGCGCCAGCAGCTTGGACCGGGCGGCTAACTATGGCTACACCTTC	CASSLDRAANYGYTF
TRBV12-3/TRBV12-4	TRBJ1-6	TRBD1	many	TGTGCCAGCAGTCCGGGACAGGGGGGTAATTCACCCCTCCACTTT	CASSPGQGGNSPLHF
TRBV25-1	TRBJ1-1	.	few	TGTGCCAGCAGTCCCTCTGGAGGTGAAGCTTTCTTT	CASSPSGGEAFF
TRBV12-3/TRBV12-4	TRBJ2-3	TRBD1	few	TGTGCTTCTACGCGGGACAGGGTAAATACGCAGTATTTT	CASTRDRVNTQYF
TRBV20-1	TRBJ2-2	.	.	TGCAGTGCTGCTAAGGGCGGCGGGGGCGGCACCGGGGAGCTGTTTTTT	CSAAKGGGGGTGELFF
TRBV28	TRBJ1-3	TRBD1	.	TGTGCCAGCAGTTTCACAGGGGGCGGAAACACCATATATTTT	CASSFTGGGNTIYF
TRBV29-1	TRBJ2-1	.	few	TGCAGCGTTGAAGATGAGTGGGGGGCGTCCTACAATGAGCAGTTCTTC	CSVEDEWGASYNEQFF
TRBV5-1	TRBJ2-1	TRBD2	few	TGCGCCAGCAGCATGGGACTACAATTCAATGAGCAGTTCTTC	CASSMGLQFNEQFF
TRBV7-2	TRBJ2-3	TRBD2	many	TGTGCCAGCAGCTTAGTAGCTAGCGGGGGGGGCACAGATACGCAGTATTTT	CASSLVASGGGTDTQYF
TRBV7-8	TRBJ1-1	.	few	TGTGCCAGCAGCGCGAAAGCTTTCTTT	CASSAKAFF
TRBV4-1	TRBJ1-5	.	few	TGCGCCAGCAGCCGGGAGGAGACTTTCAATCAGCCCCAGCATTTT	CASSREETFNQPQHF
TRBV4-2	TRBJ2-2	TRBD2	few	TGTGCCAGCAGCCCCACAGCGGGGGGGAGCAGCACCGGGGAGCTGTTTTTT	CASSPTAGGSSTGELFF
TRBV7-3	TRBJ2-2	.	.	TGTGCCAGTTCCGGTGGCAGGGGGGACACCGGGGAGCTGTTTTTT	CASSGGRGDTGELFF
TRBV20-1	TRBJ2-3	.	.	TGCAGTGCTAGACGAACGGGGGGCCCCCTCACAGATACGCAGTATTTT	CSARRTGGPLTDTQYF
TRBV7-2	TRBJ1-2	.	.	TGTGCCAGCAGCTTTCAGGGTCGCCCCTATGGCTACACCTTC	CASSFQGRPYGYTF
TRBV4-2	TRBJ2-3	.	.	TGTGCCAGCAGCCAAGTGGACAGTAGCACAGATACGCAGTATTTT	CASSQVDSSTDTQYF
TRBV5-4	TRBJ1-2	.	.	TGTGCCAGCAGCTTGTCCCAGAGCTATGGCTACACCTTC	CASSLSQSYGYTF
TRBV5-1	TRBJ2-2	.	few	TGCGCCAGCAGCTTGGAATTATTACTCACCGGGGAGCTGTTTTTT	CASSLELLLTGELFF
TRBV5-1	TRBJ2-1	.	.	TGCGCCAGCAGCCCCGGCGGCTCGGGGGCGTACAATGAGCAGTTCTTC	CASSPGGSGAYNEQFF
TRBV4-3	TRBJ2-4	TRBD1	many	TGCGCCAGCAGCCAAGAAACAGGGGCCCACATTCAGTACTTC	CASSQETGAHIQYF
TRBV6-2/TRBV6-3	TRBJ2-1	.	.	TGTGCCAGCAGTTACGGTGCCCGAAGGGGTGAGCAGTTCTTC	CASSYGARRGEQFF
TRBV6-5	TRBJ1-3	.	few	TGTGCCAGCAGTCCTAACTCTGGAAACACCATATATTTT	CASSPNSGNTIYF
TRBV11-2	TRBJ2-1	.	few	TGTGCCAGCAGCCAAAGACAGAGAAGCTCCTACAATGAGCAGTTCTTC	CASSQRQRSSYNEQFF